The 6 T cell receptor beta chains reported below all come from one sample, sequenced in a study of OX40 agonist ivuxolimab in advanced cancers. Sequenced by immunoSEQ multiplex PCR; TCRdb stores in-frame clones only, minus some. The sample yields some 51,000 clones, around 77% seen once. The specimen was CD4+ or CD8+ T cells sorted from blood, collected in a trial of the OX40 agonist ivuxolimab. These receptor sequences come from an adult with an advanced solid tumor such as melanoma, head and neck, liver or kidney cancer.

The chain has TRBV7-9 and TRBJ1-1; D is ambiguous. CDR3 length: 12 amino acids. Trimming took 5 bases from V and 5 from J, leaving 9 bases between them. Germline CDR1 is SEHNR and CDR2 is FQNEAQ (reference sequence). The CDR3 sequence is CASSPLVTEAFF. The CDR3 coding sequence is TGTGCCAGCAGCCCCTTAGTTACTGAAGCTTTCTTT.

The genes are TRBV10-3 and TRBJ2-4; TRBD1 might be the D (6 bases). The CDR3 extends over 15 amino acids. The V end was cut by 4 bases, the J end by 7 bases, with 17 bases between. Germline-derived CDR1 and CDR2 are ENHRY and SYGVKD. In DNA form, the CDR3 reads TGTGCCATCAGTGCGGACAGTGGGGTAAGGAACATTCAGTACTTC. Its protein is CAISADSGVRNIQYF.

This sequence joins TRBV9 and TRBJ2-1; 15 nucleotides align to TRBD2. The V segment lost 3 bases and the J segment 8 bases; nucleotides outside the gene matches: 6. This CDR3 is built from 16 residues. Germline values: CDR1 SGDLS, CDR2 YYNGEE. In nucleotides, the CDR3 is TGTGCCAGCAGCGAAACCGGGACTAGCGGGAGGTATGAGCAGTTCTTC. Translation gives CASSETGTSGRYEQFF.

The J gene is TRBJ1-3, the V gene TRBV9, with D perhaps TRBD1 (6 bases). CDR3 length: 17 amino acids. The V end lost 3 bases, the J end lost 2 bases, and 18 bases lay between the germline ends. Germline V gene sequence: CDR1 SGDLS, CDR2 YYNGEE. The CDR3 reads CASSAHGQSWAGNTIYF. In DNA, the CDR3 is TGTGCCAGCAGCGCCCACGGACAGAGTTGGGCTGGAAACACCATATATTTT.

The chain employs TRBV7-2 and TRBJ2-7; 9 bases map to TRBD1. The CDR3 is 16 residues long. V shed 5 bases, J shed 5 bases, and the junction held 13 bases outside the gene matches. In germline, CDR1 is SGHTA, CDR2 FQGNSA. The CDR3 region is CASSPRPGQGVNEQYF. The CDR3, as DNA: TGTGCCAGCAGCCCCAGGCCGGGACAGGGTGTAAACGAGCAGTACTTC.

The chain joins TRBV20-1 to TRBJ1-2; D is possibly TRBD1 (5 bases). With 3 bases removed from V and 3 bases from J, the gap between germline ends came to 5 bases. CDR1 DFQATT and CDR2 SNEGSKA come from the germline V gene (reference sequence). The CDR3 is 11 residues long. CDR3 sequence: CSASRDYGYTF. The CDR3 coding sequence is TGCAGTGCTAGCAGGGACTATGGCTACACCTTC.